Sequencing of this T cell receptor beta chain was carried out in a study of blood T cell repertoires in COVID-19. Whole-study context: Samples taken during acute and convalescent COVID-19 were collected in the United States, Italy and Spain.

Authors' analysis steps: Estimated nucleated cell counts came from reference gene primer amplification. Data came from immunoSEQ multiplex PCR; TCRdb stores just in-frame clones and leaves some out. Clone size and the V and J calls come from that table; the DNA yielded D and trimming. The sample comprises approximately 250,000 clones, about 80% of which are singletons, and about 15% rests with the top ten. Per germline, CDR1 KGHSH and CDR2 LQKENI. The CDR3 contains 14 residues. The ends were cut back, 3 bases at V and 4 bases at J, with 12 bases in the middle. The chain joins TRBV18 to TRBJ1-1; a weak D match, TRBD1 (5 bases). Sequenced input: PBMCs or T cells enriched from blood (not recorded which). This clonotype originated in a man aged 35-49 years who had recovered from COVID-19. The CDR3 region has the DNA TGTGCCAGCTCACCGGTTTGGGGGGTCACTGAAGCTTTCTTT. Translated: CASSPVWGVTEAFF.